This entry features one TCR beta chain sequence. Its antigen remains undetermined. No much larger clone exists at a distance of one base, and base qualities are not known. These data originate in a study of Ad26.COV2.S vaccination and SARS-CoV-2 variants (dated by TCRdb to the early 2020s). Some background on the complete study: Donors in the vaccine arm were drawn from COV1001, a phase I-IIa trial of Ad26.COV2.S in healthy adults that was multicentre, randomized, double-blind and placebo-controlled. Dosing of Ad26.COV2.S was intramuscular, at either 5x10^10 or 1x10^11 viral particles, delivered as one shot or as two shots spaced 56 days apart. The specificity and breadth of SARS-CoV-2-reactive T cell receptors after Ad26.COV2.S vaccination were assessed by TCRbeta repertoire sequencing. The TCR-sequenced set comprised roughly 30 samples: some 19 Ad26.COV2.S vaccine recipients, 5 placebo recipients and 8 SARS-CoV-2 convalescent individuals. Trial participants were randomized into five groups of five: low-dose or high-dose Ad26.COV2.S given once or twice, or placebo on both occasions. Investigators did not know the trial group allocation while performing experiments and assessing outcomes. Beyond this particular receptor, the publication reports: The authors noted that the TCR breadth and depth analyses may have underestimated total T cell responses. Substantial breadth of spike-specific CD8+ and CD4+ T cell responses was reported after vaccination. Higher spike-specific TCR breadth was observed in Ad26.COV2.S recipients than in placebo recipients (P = 0.0014). The study was not powered to compare responses between vaccine doses or regimens. Comparable non-spike TCR breadth was observed between vaccine and placebo recipients, consistent with only spike being contained in the vaccine.

The immunoSEQ Assay was the method used to sequence TCRbeta CDR3 regions. After extraction, genomic DNA underwent amplification by bias-controlled multiplex PCR, followed by high-throughput sequencing. The authors' analysis ran thus. Collapsing and filtering of sequences were performed to quantify the absolute abundance of each unique TCRbeta CDR3 region. Usable DNA was measured by amplifying reference genes present in all nucleated cells, and TCRbeta template counts were normalized to that usable DNA to estimate T cell fraction. Repertoire TCRs were annotated as SARS-CoV-2-specific by exact matching of V gene, CDR3 amino acid sequence and J gene to a known reactive TCR set. MIRA supplied the reference SARS-CoV-2 TCR set, which was filtered for enrichment in COVID-19-positive ImmuneCODE repertoires so that public or cross-reactive TCRs were removed. Using the MIRA antigens, annotated TCRs were further analysed by specific ORF or by position within an ORF. Depth was the summed frequency of annotated unique rearrangements, while breadth was defined as annotated unique rearrangements over total unique productive rearrangements. Group comparisons of TCR breadth used two-sided Wilcoxon rank-sum tests. TCRdb took over this immuneACCESS table, retaining in-frame rearrangements with V and J assigned. Such tables are incomplete; in checked studies, under half of the missing clones stem from an unresolved V gene, and the remainder is unexplained. The V and J calls and clone size come from that table; D and trimming were worked out from the DNA. The sample contains some 300,000 clones, just over 85% of them found a single time. Of the sample, approximately 2% is held by the ten largest clones.

Interpreted using the paper, the treatment or condition label stands for: about 20 received Ad26.COV2.S at low or high dose, single or two shots; about 5 received placebo; per-sample allocation not given. Repertoires of vaccine and placebo recipients were sequenced from samples collected on day 63 after the first injection. Cohort 1b enrolled fewer than 30 adults aged 18-55 years at a single site in Boston, USA, between 29 July and 7 August 2020. Ad26.COV2.S was a replication-incompetent adenovirus type 26 vector that expressed a prefusion-stabilized SARS-CoV-2 spike protein derived from the original Wuhan strain. Sequences SQVTM (CDR1) and ANQGSEA (CDR2) are obtained from the germline V gene. V is trimmed back by 7 bases and J by 3 bases, and the junction contains 12 bases that no gene match accounts for. The CDR3 measures 16 amino acids from cysteine to phenylalanine. The read is trimmed to its CDR3 DNA, 48 bases read in frame from base 1.

The receptor's source is a person aged 18-65 years who received the Ad26.COV2.S COVID-19 vaccine or a placebo. The V and J segments used are TRBV29-1 and TRBJ2-2; TRBD1 aligns with 9 central bases. Here the sequenced sample was peripheral blood, taken in a trial of Ad26.COV2.S vaccine versus placebo. The DNA sequence reads TGCAGCGCCACTACCCCGGGACAGGGATACACCGGGGAGCTGTTTTTT. It specifies CSATTPGQGYTGELFF.